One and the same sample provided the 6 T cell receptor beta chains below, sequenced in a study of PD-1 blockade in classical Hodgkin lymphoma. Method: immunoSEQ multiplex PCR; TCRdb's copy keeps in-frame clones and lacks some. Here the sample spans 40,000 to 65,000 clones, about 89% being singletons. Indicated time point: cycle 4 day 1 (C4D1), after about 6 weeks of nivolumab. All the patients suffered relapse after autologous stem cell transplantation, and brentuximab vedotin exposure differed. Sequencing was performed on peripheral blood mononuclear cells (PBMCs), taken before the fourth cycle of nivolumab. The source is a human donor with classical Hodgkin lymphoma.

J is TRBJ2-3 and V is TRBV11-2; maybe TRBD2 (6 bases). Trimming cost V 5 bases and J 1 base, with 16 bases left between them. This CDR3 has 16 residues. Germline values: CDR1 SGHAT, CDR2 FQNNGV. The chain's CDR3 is CASSAIPGVRTDTQYF. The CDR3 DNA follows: TGTGCCAGCAGCGCCATACCGGGGGTCCGCACAGATACGCAGTATTTT.

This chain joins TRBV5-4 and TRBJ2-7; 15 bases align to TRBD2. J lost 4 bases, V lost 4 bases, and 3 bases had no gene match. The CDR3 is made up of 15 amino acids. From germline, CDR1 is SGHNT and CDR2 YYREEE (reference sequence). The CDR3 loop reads CASSLGTSGRYEQYF. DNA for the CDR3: TGTGCCAGCAGCCTAGGGACTAGCGGGAGGTACGAGCAGTACTTC.

The CDR3 sequence is CASSDPYGGRQNEQYF. CDR3 bases: TGTGCCAGTAGCGACCCTTATGGCGGGAGACAAAACGAGCAGTACTTC. The chain uses TRBV19 and TRBJ2-7, with 7 bases identical to TRBD2. The trim removed 6 bases at V and 5 bases at J, leaving 16 bases unmatched. The CDR3 totals 16 residues. Germline lookup yields CDR1 LNHDA and CDR2 SQIVND (reference sequence).

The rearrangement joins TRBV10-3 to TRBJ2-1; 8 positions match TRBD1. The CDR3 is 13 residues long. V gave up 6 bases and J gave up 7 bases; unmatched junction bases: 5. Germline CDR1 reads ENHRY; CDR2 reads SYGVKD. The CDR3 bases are TGTGCCATCAGGGCAGGGGGCCTAAATGAGCAGTTCTTC. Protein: CAIRAGGLNEQFF.

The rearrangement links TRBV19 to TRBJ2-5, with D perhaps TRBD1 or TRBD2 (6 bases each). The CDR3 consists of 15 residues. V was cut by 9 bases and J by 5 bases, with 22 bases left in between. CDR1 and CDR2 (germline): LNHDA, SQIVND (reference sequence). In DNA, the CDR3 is TGTGCCAGCTCAACCGGGGGCAGGGCGTGGGAGACCCAGTACTTC. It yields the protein CASSTGGRAWETQYF.

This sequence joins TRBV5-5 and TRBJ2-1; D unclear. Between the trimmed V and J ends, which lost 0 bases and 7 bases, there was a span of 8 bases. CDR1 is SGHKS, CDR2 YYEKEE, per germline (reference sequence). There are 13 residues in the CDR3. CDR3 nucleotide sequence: TGTGCCAGCAGCTTGGTTGCGGCTAATGAGCAGTTCTTC. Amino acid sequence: CASSLVAANEQFF.